This T cell receptor (beta chain) comes out of a study of blood T cell repertoires in COVID-19. Across the study: Sample material is recorded as cDNA or gDNA derived from T cells, B-cell-depleted T cells, or PBMCs.

Only in-frame clones appear in the TCRdb table, and some are missing; sequencing was by immunoSEQ multiplex PCR. The top ten hold 35% to 40% of the sample, which has 120,000 or so clones, about four fifths seen once. V lost 3 bases and J lost 4, with 7 bases in between. The V gene's germline CDR1 is SEHNR and CDR2 FQNEAQ (reference sequence). The CDR3 is 13 amino acids. The chain employs TRBV7-9 and TRBJ1-3; D is undetermined. This clonotype originated in a man aged 35 to 55 with active or convalescent COVID-19. The sample was peripheral blood. CDR3 nucleotides: TGTGCCAGCAGCTTCGGAGGAGGAAACACCATATATTTT. It translates to CASSFGGGNTIYF.